The 28 T cell receptor beta chains presented below share a single source sample, sequenced in a study of T cells in Graves' hyperthyroidism and ophthalmopathy. The CDR3 regions of TCR beta were amplified from RNA transcripts. Carried out on the TCR CDR3, a first-round RT-PCR used the HTBI primer set. TCRdb itself ran the multiplex PCR reads through MiXCR, one entry per CDR3 protein. Of some 350,000 distinct CDR3 sequences listed, over 15% were seen once; the top ten hold around 4%. The specimen sequenced was blood. These receptors were collected from a woman aged 18-29 years with Graves' hyperthyroidism.

This clonotype was counted ten times or more. The chain links TRBV2 to TRBJ2-2, with a weak D call TRBD1 (6 bases). Germline CDR1 SNHLY, CDR2 FYNNEI. V gave up 8 bases and J gave up 3 bases, with 16 bases separating them. The CDR3 totals 15 residues. In DNA form, the CDR3 reads TGTGCCAGCGTAAGGACAGAGGTGGACACCGGGGAGCTGTTTTTT. Encoded protein: CASVRTEVDTGELFF.

This clonotype was detected ten times or more. The chain recombines TRBV11-2 with TRBJ2-7, with D perhaps TRBD1 or TRBD2 (6 bases each). This CDR3 region has 14 residues. Germline CDR1 and CDR2: SGHAT and FQNNGV. Trimming removed 7 bases from V and 3 bases from J, with 16 bases in between. The CDR3 is CASKRGRLVYEQYF. CDR3 in DNA: TGTGCCAGCAAAAGGGGGAGGCTAGTCTACGAGCAGTACTTC.

This clonotype was seen only a few times. The CDR3 carries no conserved terminal phenylalanine or tryptophan, so it likely arises from a read error. V gene TRBV5-1 combines with J gene TRBJ1-2; D gene uncertain. Germline V CDR1 and CDR2: SGHRS, YFSETQ. Trimming removed 0 bases at V and 2 bases at J, with 8 bases between. CDR3 size: 14 residues. For the CDR3, the DNA is TGCGCCAGCAGCTTGGTGGGTCCCAACTATGGCTACACCGTC. This encodes CASSLVGPNYGYTV.

The table lists this clonotype with many counts. The chain combines TRBV11-2 with TRBJ2-7; 10 bases are a match to TRBD1. Germline V gene data show CDR1 as SGHAT and CDR2 as FQNNGV. The CDR3 has 15 residues. V dropped 3 bases and J dropped 5; count of bases not matched to a gene: 7. CDR3 protein: CASSLLGQGRNEQYF. Here the CDR3 DNA reads TGTGCCAGCAGCTTGTTGGGACAGGGGAGAAACGAGCAGTACTTC.

The J gene is TRBJ1-5, the V gene TRBV4-1, with a weak D call TRBD1 (5 bases). The CDR3 has 17 amino acids. Germline CDR1 is MGHRA and CDR2 is YSYEKL. Trimming shortened V by 1 base and J by 1 base, and 14 bases separated the two germline ends. CDR3 loop: CASSQGQGKGSNQPQHF. In nucleotides, the CDR3 is TGCGCCAGCAGCCAAGGGCAGGGAAAGGGGAGCAATCAGCCCCAGCATTTT.

This clonotype was seen ten or more times. The V and J genes are TRBV2 and TRBJ1-2, with D possibly being TRBD1 (6 bases). Trimming shortened V by 6 bases and J by 4 bases, and 18 bases separated the two germline ends. Germline V gene lookup returns CDR1 SNHLY and CDR2 FYNNEI. The CDR3 runs to 15 residues. The CDR3 DNA follows: TGTGCCAGCAGGTCCCGATCAGGGGCAGGCTATGGCTACACCTTC. It is translated as CASRSRSGAGYGYTF. The full variable domain, with the rest looked up from reference TRBV2 and TRBJ1-2, is EPEVTQTPSHQVTQMGQEVILRCVPISNHLYFYWYRQILGQKVEFLVSFYNNEISEKSEIFDDQFSVERPDGSNFTLKIRSTKLEDSAMYFCASRSRSGAGYGYTFGSGTRLTVV.

A note on this clonotype: Because the CDR3 is missing its conserved closing phenylalanine or tryptophan, this is likely a read error. No DNA is shown, since the ends of the CDR3 on it are uncertain; the CDR3 is the one TCRdb lists. This chain uses TRBV5-1 with TRBJ2-3; the table's D call, TRBD1, was not checked against the DNA. The germline CDR1 and CDR2 sequences are SGHRS and YFSETQ. The CDR3 is 9 residues long, ends included. The chain's CDR3 is CASSSNGTP.

This clonotype was detected ten times or more. The DNA of the CDR3 is TGTGCCAGCAGTTTCGACAGGGGTGGCGGGGAGCTGTTTTTT. Translating it yields CASSFDRGGGELFF. This chain joins TRBV12-3 or TRBV12-4 and TRBJ2-2; 8 bases map to TRBD1. CDR3 size: 14 residues. The V gene end was trimmed by 3 bases and the J gene end by 7 bases; junction bases not matched to a gene: 4.

This clonotype was seen more than once but under ten times. This chain joins TRBV3-1 and TRBJ1-1; maybe TRBD1 (6 bases). Looked up from germline, CDR1 is LGHDT and CDR2 is YNNKEL (reference sequence). V lost 11 bases and J lost 3, with 13 bases in between. The CDR3 is made up of 12 amino acids. In nucleotides, the CDR3 is TGTGCCGGTGGACAGAAACACACTGAAGCTTTCTTT. Residues: CAGGQKHTEAFF.

This clonotype was found many times. The chain uses TRBV20-1 and TRBJ2-4, with D maybe TRBD1 (8 bases). Germline-derived CDR1 and CDR2 are DFQATT and SNEGSKA (reference sequence). With 4 bases removed from V and 1 base from J, the gap between germline ends came to 26 bases. The CDR3 has 19 amino acids. The CDR3 region is CSATPGANRGRGAKNIQYF. CDR3 nucleotides: TGCAGTGCTACCCCCGGGGCCAACAGGGGGAGGGGGGCCAAAAACATTCAGTACTTC.

This clonotype was recorded at least ten times. The chain is built from TRBV20-1 and TRBJ2-7; D tentatively fits TRBD1 or TRBD2 (6 bases each). Per germline, CDR1 DFQATT and CDR2 SNEGSKA (reference sequence). The CDR3 has 15 amino acids. Trimming removed 5 bases from V and 2 bases from J, with 19 bases in between. This CDR3 is CSAPPGTGATYEQYF. The DNA for the CDR3 is TGCAGTGCTCCCCCGGGGACGGGGGCGACCTACGAGCAGTACTTC.

This clonotype was seen many times. Here the CDR3 reads CASSPGPKIQPQHF. As DNA, the CDR3 is TGTGCCAGCAGCCCCGGCCCCAAGATACAGCCCCAGCATTTT. The chain combines TRBV7-2 with TRBJ1-5; no reliable D call. Germline CDR1 and CDR2: SGHTA and FQGNSA. This CDR3 is 14 amino acids long. Deletions cut 5 bases from V and 7 bases from J, with 15 bases between.

Notes on this clonotype: A much larger clonotype is one base distant, so this may be a read error. The chain carries TRBV9 and TRBJ2-5; D unclear. Germline CDR1 SGDLS, CDR2 YYNGEE. Trimming stripped 0 bases from V and 3 bases from J, with 15 bases between. The CDR3 runs to 16 residues. This CDR3 reads CASSVGTAEYEETQYF. The CDR3 DNA sequence: TGTGCCAGCAGCGTAGGGACGGCAGAGTACGAAGAGACCCAGTACTTC. Full variable domain (missing parts from reference TRBV9 and TRBJ2-5): DSGVTQTPKHLITATGQRVTLRCSPRSGDLSVYWYQQSLDQGLQFLIQYYNGEERAKGNILERFSAQQFPDLHSELNLSSLELGDSALYFCASSVGTAEYEETQYFGPGTRLLVL.

The chain uses TRBV2 and TRBJ2-6; D unresolved. CDR3 length equals 12 residues. V lost 8 bases, J lost 5 bases, and 7 bases lay in between. Germline V CDR1 and CDR2: SNHLY, FYNNEI. CDR3 sequence: CASQERANVLTF. CDR3 nucleotides: TGTGCCAGCCAGGAGAGGGCCAACGTCCTGACTTTC. Together with reference TRBV2 and TRBJ2-6, the CDR3 gives the full variable domain: EPEVTQTPSHQVTQMGQEVILRCVPISNHLYFYWYRQILGQKVEFLVSFYNNEISEKSEIFDDQFSVERPDGSNFTLKIRSTKLEDSAMYFCASQERANVLTFGAGSRLTVL.

This chain joins TRBV7-9 and TRBJ1-3, with D uncertain. Trimming cost V 3 bases and J 4 bases, with 4 bases left between them. CDR1 is SEHNR and CDR2 is FQNEAQ in the germline V gene (reference sequence). The CDR3 is 12 amino acids. CDR3 sequence (DNA): TGTGCCAGCAGCTTTTTGGGAAACACCATATATTTT. It is translated as CASSFLGNTIYF.

This clonotype was counted ten times or more. The chain joins TRBV6-5 to TRBJ1-1; 7 positions agree with TRBD1. CDR1 is MNHEY, CDR2 SVGAGI, per germline. With V trimmed by 5 bases and J by 5 bases, 8 bases remained unmatched. The CDR3 covers 14 residues. The CDR3 reads CASSNEGASTEAFF. DNA of the CDR3: TGTGCCAGCAGTAACGAGGGGGCGAGTACTGAAGCTTTCTTT.

This chain links TRBV11-2 with TRBJ2-7; 9 positions match TRBD1. V trimming: 5 bases; J trimming: 3 bases; junction bases outside the gene matches: 5. Germline loops: CDR1 SGHAT, CDR2 FQNNGV. The CDR3 length is 14 residues. The CDR3 sequence is CASSNRDRDYEQYF. For the CDR3, the DNA is TGTGCCAGCAGCAACCGGGACAGGGACTACGAGCAGTACTTC.

This clonotype was seen many times. The chain has TRBV7-3 and TRBJ1-1; tentative D call: TRBD1 (6 bases). The CDR3 spans 13 residues. The V and J ends lost 5 bases and 5 bases respectively, with 12 bases between them. Per germline, CDR1 SGHTA and CDR2 FQGTGA. CDR3 loop: CASSLNGQTEAFF. The CDR3 DNA reads TGTGCCAGCAGCCTAAACGGACAGACTGAAGCTTTCTTT.

This chain links TRBV12-3 or TRBV12-4 with TRBJ1-1; D unclear. This CDR3 is built from 15 residues. V lost 3 bases and J lost 1, with 12 bases in between. The CDR3 bases are TGTGCCAGCAGTTTGAGCGGATTAGGGAACACTGAAGCTTTCTTT. Its translation is CASSLSGLGNTEAFF.

This clonotype was counted ten times or more. The CDR3 here is CASSLAQGVNYGYTF. The CDR3 nucleotides are TGTGCCAGCAGCTTAGCCCAGGGGGTTAACTATGGCTACACCTTC. The chain couples TRBV7-9 to TRBJ1-2; 7 bases align to TRBD1. Losses at the gene ends were 0 bases for V and 1 base for J; bases not matched to a gene: 2. The length of the CDR3 is 15 residues. Germline V lookup: CDR1 SEHNR, CDR2 FQNEAQ (reference sequence).

This clonotype was recorded only once. The rearrangement joins TRBV19 to TRBJ1-5; the match to TRBD1 covers 11 bases. This CDR3 contains 15 residues. Germline V gene sequence: CDR1 LNHDA, CDR2 SQIVND (reference sequence). V dropped 7 bases and J dropped 1; count of bases not matched to a gene: 3. The CDR3 DNA is TGTGCCAGTACAGGACAGGGGGCGAGCAATCAGCCCCAGCATTTT. This encodes CASTGQGASNQPQHF. Filled out from reference TRBV19 and TRBJ1-5, the complete variable domain reads DGGITQSPKYLFRKEGQNVTLSCEQNLNHDAMYWYRQDPGQGLRLIYYSQIVNDFQKGDIAEGYSVSREKKESFPLTVTSAQKNPTAFYLCASTGQGASNQPQHFGDGTRLSIL.

This clonotype has only a few counts. This chain connects TRBV19 to TRBJ1-5, with D unclear. Germline CDR1 is LNHDA and CDR2 is SQIVND (reference sequence). Between the trimmed V and J ends, which lost 7 bases and 5 bases, there was a span of 9 bases. This CDR3 contains 12 residues. The CDR3, as DNA: TGTGCCAGTACAAAAGTGGATCAGCCCCAGCATTTT. Encoded protein: CASTKVDQPQHF.

This clonotype was counted many times. The CDR3 DNA follows: TGCGCCAGCAGCTCCCCCTGGGCGGCCTCCAAAGAGACCCAGTACTTC. This encodes CASSSPWAASKETQYF. This chain joins TRBV5-1 and TRBJ2-5; D gene unclear. Germline V CDR1 and CDR2: SGHRS, YFSETQ. Trimming left V 3 bases short and J 3 bases short, with 18 bases between. This CDR3 region has 16 residues.

This clonotype occurred many times. The DNA for the CDR3 is TGTGCCAGCAGGACCGGGACCAATAATTCACCCCTCCACTTT. Encoded protein: CASRTGTNNSPLHF. The rearrangement joins TRBV12-3 or TRBV12-4 to TRBJ1-6; D might be TRBD1 (5 bases). The CDR3 runs to 14 residues. The V end lost 6 bases, the J end lost 5 bases, and 11 bases lay between the germline ends.

This clonotype was picked up many times. This chain joins TRBV11-3 and TRBJ1-1; TRBD1 is a possible D gene (6 bases). V dropped 5 bases and J dropped 4 bases, with 14 bases sitting between them. This CDR3 has 14 residues. Germline V CDR1 and CDR2: SGHNT, YENEEA. The CDR3 region is CASSTWGGGTEAFF. CDR3 nucleotide sequence: TGTGCCAGCAGCACGTGGGGGGGCGGCACTGAAGCTTTCTTT.

This clonotype was observed many times. The gene calls are TRBV28 and TRBJ1-2, with D possibly being TRBD1 (6 bases). Trimming removed 2 bases at V and 3 bases at J, with 10 bases between. The length of the CDR3 is 14 residues. The germline V gene has CDR1 MDHEN and CDR2 SYDVKM. The CDR3 sequence: CASSLRGADYGYTF. CDR3 DNA sequence: TGTGCCAGCAGTTTAAGGGGGGCGGACTATGGCTACACCTTC.

This clonotype showed up many times. The chain carries TRBV6-6 and TRBJ1-2, with D possibly TRBD1 on 5 matching bases. Deletions cut 6 bases from V and 1 base from J, with 12 bases between. The germline V gene has CDR1 MNHNY and CDR2 SVGAGI (reference sequence). The CDR3 spans 14 residues. CDR3 sequence (DNA): TGTGCCAGCAGCGTCAGGGCCTTTAACTATGGCTACACCTTC. Its protein product is CASSVRAFNYGYTF.

This clonotype was observed at least ten times. The chain uses TRBV11-1 and TRBJ2-7; 7 bases fit TRBD1. V was clipped by 6 bases and J by 5 bases; unmatched bases: 7. In germline, CDR1 is SGHAT, CDR2 FQDESV (reference sequence). The CDR3 totals 13 residues. CDR3 nucleotide sequence: TGTGCCAGCAGTTCAGACAGGGCTAACGAGCAGTACTTC. This codes for CASSSDRANEQYF.